This is a list of T cell receptor beta chains from one sample in a study of blood T cell repertoires in COVID-19. Assay used: immunoSEQ multiplex PCR; TCRdb lists only in-frame clones, some missing. The profile shows fewer than 110,000 clones, approximately 87% of them singletons. What was sequenced was peripheral blood. These TCRs come from a woman in her twenties or thirties with acute or convalescent COVID-19. CDR3s include the opening cysteine and the closing phenylalanine or tryptophan. The D gene is left open where the match is weak. Clone size is not always given. Where it is, it says once, few, many or a class for expanded clones.

j_call: TRBJ1-5
d_call: TRBD1
clone_size: few
v_call: TRBV30
cdr3_aa: CAWSVGTGRQPQHF
cdr3_nt: TGTGCCTGGAGTGTAGGGACAGGGAGGCAGCCCCAGCATTTT

j_call: TRBJ2-7
d_call: TRBD1
clone_size: .
v_call: TRBV6-5
cdr3_aa: CASKAGQGRYEQYF
cdr3_nt: TGTGCCAGCAAAGCGGGACAGGGGAGGTACGAGCAGTACTTC

j_call: TRBJ1-2
d_call: TRBD1
clone_size: .
v_call: TRBV6-5
cdr3_aa: CASSGQGFYGYTF
cdr3_nt: TGTGCCAGCAGCGGACAGGGCTTCTATGGCTACACCTTC

j_call: TRBJ1-2
d_call: .
clone_size: .
v_call: TRBV25-1
cdr3_aa: CASAPGGADNYGYTF
cdr3_nt: TGTGCCAGCGCGCCAGGAGGAGCCGACAACTATGGCTACACCTTC

j_call: TRBJ2-1
d_call: .
clone_size: .
v_call: TRBV12-5
cdr3_aa: CASGLAYRAYNEQFF
cdr3_nt: TGTGCTAGTGGTTTGGCCTACAGGGCCTACAATGAGCAGTTCTTC

j_call: TRBJ2-7
d_call: .
clone_size: .
v_call: TRBV2
cdr3_aa: CASSEIGRQSYEQYF
cdr3_nt: TGTGCCAGCAGTGAGATTGGGAGGCAGTCCTACGAGCAGTACTTC

j_call: TRBJ2-1
d_call: .
clone_size: .
v_call: TRBV27
cdr3_aa: CASLDLGVNEQFF
cdr3_nt: TGTGCCAGTCTAGACCTAGGGGTCAATGAGCAGTTCTTC

j_call: TRBJ1-5
d_call: TRBD1
clone_size: .
v_call: TRBV28
cdr3_aa: CASRTGDQPQHF
cdr3_nt: TGTGCCAGCAGGACAGGGGATCAGCCCCAGCATTTT

j_call: TRBJ1-2
d_call: TRBD1
clone_size: .
v_call: TRBV5-4
cdr3_aa: CASSLTGQGLGGYTF
cdr3_nt: TGTGCCAGCAGCTTGACCGGACAGGGGTTGGGAGGCTACACCTTC

j_call: TRBJ2-2
d_call: TRBD1
clone_size: .
v_call: TRBV7-8
cdr3_aa: CASSLAGDRPVPGELFF
cdr3_nt: TGTGCCAGCAGCTTAGCGGGGGACAGGCCTGTACCCGGGGAGCTGTTTTTT

j_call: TRBJ2-1
d_call: .
clone_size: .
v_call: TRBV4-2
cdr3_aa: CASSQDLGHEQFF
cdr3_nt: TGTGCCAGCAGCCAAGATTTGGGGCACGAGCAGTTCTTC

j_call: TRBJ1-6
d_call: TRBD1
clone_size: .
v_call: TRBV27
cdr3_aa: CASWTGSSYNSPLHF
cdr3_nt: TGTGCCAGCTGGACAGGGAGCTCCTATAATTCACCCCTCCACTTT

j_call: TRBJ1-5
d_call: .
clone_size: .
v_call: TRBV19
cdr3_aa: CASSILTRNQPQHF
cdr3_nt: TGTGCCAGTAGTATCCTGACACGAAATCAGCCCCAGCATTTT

j_call: TRBJ2-2
d_call: TRBD2
clone_size: .
v_call: TRBV10-2
cdr3_aa: CASKDTGLAGGPYTGELFF
cdr3_nt: TGCGCCAGCAAGGATACGGGACTAGCGGGGGGGCCGTACACCGGGGAGCTGTTTTTT

j_call: TRBJ2-7
d_call: TRBD1
clone_size: .
v_call: TRBV28
cdr3_aa: CASSPGQGIYEQYF
cdr3_nt: TGTGCCAGCAGTCCAGGACAGGGTATCTACGAGCAGTACTTC

j_call: TRBJ2-2
d_call: TRBD1
clone_size: .
v_call: TRBV19
cdr3_aa: CASSSPRDSFTGELFF
cdr3_nt: TGTGCCAGTAGTTCGCCTCGGGACAGTTTCACCGGGGAGCTGTTTTTT

j_call: TRBJ2-1
d_call: TRBD2
clone_size: few
v_call: TRBV4-1
cdr3_aa: CASSIGLAGGNEQFF
cdr3_nt: TGCGCCAGCAGCATAGGACTAGCGGGGGGTAATGAGCAGTTCTTC